The 10 T cell receptor beta chains presented below share a single source sample, sequenced in a study of blood T cell repertoires in COVID-19. The repertoire was sequenced with immunoSEQ multiplex PCR; TCRdb's copy has only in-frame clones and lacks some. The sample lists some 150,000 clones; around 80% were seen once. The sequenced material came from peripheral blood. The receptors come from a woman between 70 and 85 years old with acute or convalescent COVID-19.

The chain couples TRBV18 to TRBJ2-1, with a tentative D call TRBD2 (6 bases). CDR1 KGHSH and CDR2 LQKENI come from the germline V gene. The germline V and J ends were trimmed by 4 bases and 0 bases, with 13 bases remaining between them. The CDR3 has 16 amino acids. The CDR3 DNA sequence: TGTGCCAGCTCACGGGCGGGGACCCCCTCCTACAATGAGCAGTTCTTC. Its protein product is CASSRAGTPSYNEQFF. Complete variable domain (other parts from reference TRBV18 and TRBJ2-1): NAGVMQNPRHLVRRRGQEARLRCSPMKGHSHVYWYRQLPEEGLKFMVYLQKENIIDESGMPKERFSAEFPKEGPSILRIQQVVRGDSAAYFCASSRAGTPSYNEQFFGPGTRLTVL.

The chain is built from TRBV6-5 and TRBJ1-4; D uncertain. The CDR3 consists of 13 residues. Germline lookup yields CDR1 MNHEY and CDR2 SVGAGI. V lost 6 bases, J lost 6 bases, and 11 bases lay in between. CDR3 in DNA: TGTGCCAGCAGCCTGGAGTTGGATGAAAAACTGTTTTTT. It encodes CASSLELDEKLFF.

The rearrangement joins TRBV28 to TRBJ1-2, with D tentatively TRBD1 (6 bases). Germline assignment: CDR1 MDHEN and CDR2 SYDVKM. V shed 4 bases and J shed 8 bases, with 17 bases lying between them. CDR3 length equals 14 residues. CDR3 DNA: TGTGCCAGCAGTTCCTCGGGGTCCGACAGGGGCTACACCTTC. Protein product: CASSSSGSDRGYTF.

This chain joins TRBV4-3 and TRBJ1-6; D is possibly TRBD1 (5 bases). This CDR3 is 17 amino acids long. V was shortened by 3 bases and J by 0 bases, with 12 bases between the two germline ends. CDR1 is LGHNA, CDR2 YSLEER, per germline. CDR3 loop: CASSQGLRSSYNSPLHF. DNA for the CDR3: TGCGCCAGCAGCCAGGGACTGCGCAGCTCCTATAATTCACCCCTCCACTTT.

This chain connects TRBV18 to TRBJ1-1; 7 bases match TRBD1. The CDR3 covers 15 residues. Losses at the gene ends were 6 bases for V and 2 bases for J; bases not matched to a gene: 9. CDR1 and CDR2 from the germline V gene are KGHSH and LQKENI. The CDR3 here is CASSDQGVRNTEAFF. CDR3 DNA sequence: TGTGCCAGCTCGGACCAGGGGGTGAGAAACACTGAAGCTTTCTTT.

This clone came up once. J is TRBJ2-2 and V is TRBV6-5; tentative D call: TRBD1 (5 bases). The germline V and J ends were trimmed by 8 bases and 5 bases, with 18 bases remaining between them. Germline loops: CDR1 MNHEY, CDR2 SVGAGI. The CDR3 is 15 residues long. The CDR3 is CASSLSRAGTGELFF. The DNA for the CDR3 is TGTGCCAGCTCGCTTAGCAGGGCAGGGACCGGGGAGCTGTTTTTT.

This clone appeared once. The V gene is TRBV11-3, the J gene TRBJ2-3; 9 bases align to TRBD2. J gave up 0 bases and V 5 bases, and 6 bases lay outside the gene matches. Germline V gives CDR1 SGHNT, CDR2 YENEEA. The CDR3 totals 16 residues. The CDR3 here is CASSPGLAPSTDTQYF. In DNA form, the CDR3 reads TGTGCCAGCAGCCCGGGACTAGCTCCAAGCACAGATACGCAGTATTTT. Filled out from reference TRBV11-3 and TRBJ2-3, the complete variable domain reads EAGVVQSPRYKIIEKKQPVAFWCNPISGHNTLYWYLQNLGQGPELLIRYENEEAVDDSQLPKDRFSAERLKGVDSTLKIQPAELGDSAVYLCASSPGLAPSTDTQYFGPGTRLTVL.

The chain carries TRBV19 and TRBJ1-5, with 7 bases matching TRBD1. CDR1 and CDR2 from the germline V gene are LNHDA and SQIVND (reference sequence). This CDR3 is 15 amino acids long. The trim removed 7 bases at V and 5 bases at J, leaving 11 bases unmatched. This CDR3 is CASTPSEGAYQPQHF. CDR3 DNA sequence: TGTGCCAGTACCCCGAGCGAGGGGGCCTATCAGCCCCAGCATTTT.

This clone was found once. This chain joins TRBV5-4 and TRBJ2-3; D remains unclear. The CDR3 sequence is 14 residues long. V was cut by 0 bases and J by 2 bases, with 7 bases left in between. From germline, CDR1 is SGHNT and CDR2 YYREEE (reference sequence). CDR3 in DNA: TGTGCCAGCAGCTTGGTGCAGTCCACAGATACGCAGTATTTT. It specifies CASSLVQSTDTQYF.

V gene TRBV27 combines with J gene TRBJ1-2; the D gene is possibly TRBD1 (6 bases). This CDR3 contains 12 residues. Germline V CDR1 and CDR2: MNHEY, SMNVEV (reference sequence). Trimming cost V 6 bases and J 10 bases, with 15 bases left between them. Written as DNA, the CDR3 is TGTGCCAGCAGACGTCCAGGACAGAACTACACCTTC. This gives the protein CASRRPGQNYTF.